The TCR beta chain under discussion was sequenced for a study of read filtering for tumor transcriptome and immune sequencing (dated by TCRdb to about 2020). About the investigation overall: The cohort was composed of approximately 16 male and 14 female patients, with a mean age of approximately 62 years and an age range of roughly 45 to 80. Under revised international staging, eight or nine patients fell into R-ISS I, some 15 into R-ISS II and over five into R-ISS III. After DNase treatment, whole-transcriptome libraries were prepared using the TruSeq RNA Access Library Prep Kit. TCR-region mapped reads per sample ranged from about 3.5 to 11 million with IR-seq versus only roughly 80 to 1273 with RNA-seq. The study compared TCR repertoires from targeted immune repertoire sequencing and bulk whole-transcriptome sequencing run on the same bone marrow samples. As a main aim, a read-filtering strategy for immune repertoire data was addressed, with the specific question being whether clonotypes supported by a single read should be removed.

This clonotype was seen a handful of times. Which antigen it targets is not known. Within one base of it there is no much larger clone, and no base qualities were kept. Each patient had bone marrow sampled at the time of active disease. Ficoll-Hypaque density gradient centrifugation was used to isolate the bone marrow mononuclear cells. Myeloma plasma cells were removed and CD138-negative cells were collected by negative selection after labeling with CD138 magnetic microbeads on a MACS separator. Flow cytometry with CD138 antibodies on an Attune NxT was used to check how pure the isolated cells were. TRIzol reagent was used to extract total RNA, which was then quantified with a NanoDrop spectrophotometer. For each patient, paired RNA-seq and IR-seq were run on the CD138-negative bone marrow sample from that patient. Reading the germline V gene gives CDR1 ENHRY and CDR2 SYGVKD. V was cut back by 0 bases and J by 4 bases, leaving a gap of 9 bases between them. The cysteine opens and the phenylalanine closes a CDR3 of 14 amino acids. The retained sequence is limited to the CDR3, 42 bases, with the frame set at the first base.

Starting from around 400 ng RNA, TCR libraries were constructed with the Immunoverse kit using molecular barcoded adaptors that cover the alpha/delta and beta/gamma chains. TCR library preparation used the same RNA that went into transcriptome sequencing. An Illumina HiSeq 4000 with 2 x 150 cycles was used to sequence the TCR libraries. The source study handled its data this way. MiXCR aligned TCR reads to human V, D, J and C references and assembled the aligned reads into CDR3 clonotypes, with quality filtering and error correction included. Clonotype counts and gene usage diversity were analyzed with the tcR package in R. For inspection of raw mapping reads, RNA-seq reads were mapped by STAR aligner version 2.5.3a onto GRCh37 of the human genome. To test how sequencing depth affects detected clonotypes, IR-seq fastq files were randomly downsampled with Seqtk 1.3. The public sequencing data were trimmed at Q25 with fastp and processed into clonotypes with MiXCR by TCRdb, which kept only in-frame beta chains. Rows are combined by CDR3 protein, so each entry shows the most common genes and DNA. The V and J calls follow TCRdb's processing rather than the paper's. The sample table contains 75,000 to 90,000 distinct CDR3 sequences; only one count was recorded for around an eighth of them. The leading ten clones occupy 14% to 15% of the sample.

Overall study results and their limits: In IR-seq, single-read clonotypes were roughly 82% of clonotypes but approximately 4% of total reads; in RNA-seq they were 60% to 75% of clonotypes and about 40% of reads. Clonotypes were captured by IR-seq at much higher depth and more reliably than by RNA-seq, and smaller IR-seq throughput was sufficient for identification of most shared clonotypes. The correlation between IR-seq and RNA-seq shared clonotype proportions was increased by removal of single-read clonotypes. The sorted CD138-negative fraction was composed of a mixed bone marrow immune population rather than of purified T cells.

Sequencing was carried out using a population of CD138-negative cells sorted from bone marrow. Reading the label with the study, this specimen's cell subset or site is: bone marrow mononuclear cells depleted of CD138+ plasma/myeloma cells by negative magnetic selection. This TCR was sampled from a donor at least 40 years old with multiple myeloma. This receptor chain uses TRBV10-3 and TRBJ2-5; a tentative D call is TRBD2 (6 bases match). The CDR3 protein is CAISESRGGETQYF. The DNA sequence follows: TGTGCCATCAGTGAGTCAAGGGGAGGAGAGACCCAGTACTTC.